Listed below are T cell receptor beta chains from one sample, sequenced in a study of cytomegalovirus exposure and HLA in healthy donors. Data came from immunoSEQ multiplex PCR; TCRdb stores just in-frame clones and leaves some out. The table lists 150,000 or so clones, over 60% of them singletons. The sample consisted of PBMCs. The receptors were sampled from a middle-aged woman in good health and CMV-seronegative. Each CDR3 is given with its conserved first and last residue. The D gene is left open where the match is weak. Expanded clones get a size class; other rows say once, few or many, or leave the size out.

clone_size | j_call | v_call | d_call | cdr3_aa | cdr3_nt
. | TRBJ1-6 | TRBV30 | . | CAWSSPGSSYNSPLHF | TGTGCCTGGAGTTCCCCCGGGAGCTCCTATAATTCACCCCTCCACTTT
once | TRBJ2-7 | TRBV28 | TRBD1 | CASSLTGASYEQYF | TGTGCCAGCAGTCTAACAGGGGCCAGCTACGAGCAGTACTTC
few | TRBJ1-1 | TRBV10-3 | TRBD1 | CAISRGQGGTEAFF | TGTGCCATCAGTCGCGGACAGGGAGGGACTGAAGCTTTCTTT
. | TRBJ2-7 | TRBV11-3 | TRBD1 | CASSNRDRDRVEQYF | TGTGCCAGCAGCAACCGGGACAGGGATCGCGTCGAGCAGTACTTC
. | TRBJ2-1 | TRBV5-1 | TRBD1 | CASSLQGGEQFF | TGCGCCAGCAGCCTACAGGGGGGTGAGCAGTTCTTC
. | TRBJ2-3 | TRBV10-3 | TRBD2 | CAITDGGRSTDTQYF | TGTGCCATCACCGACGGGGGGAGGTCCACAGATACGCAGTATTTT
. | TRBJ2-5 | TRBV5-6 | TRBD2 | CASSLRAGAQYF | TGTGCCAGCAGCTTGAGAGCGGGAGCCCAGTACTTC
. | TRBJ2-7 | TRBV5-4 | TRBD2 | CASSLVSLAGLRSYEQYF | TGTGCCAGCAGCTTGGTATCTCTAGCGGGCCTTAGATCCTACGAGCAGTACTTC
. | TRBJ1-2 | TRBV29-1 | . | CSVEKGGQGSYGYTF | TGCAGCGTTGAAAAAGGGGGACAAGGCTCGTATGGCTACACCTTC
. | TRBJ1-2 | TRBV6-1 | . | CASTLGGGPYGYTF | TGTGCCAGCACCCTGGGGGGGGGACCCTATGGCTACACCTTC
. | TRBJ1-2 | TRBV9 | TRBD1 | CASSGHQSGGDGYTF | TGTGCCAGCAGCGGTCACCAATCAGGGGGTGATGGCTACACCTTC
once | TRBJ1-1 | TRBV5-4 | TRBD1 | CASTIQGQGMNTEAFF | TGTGCCAGCACCATTCAGGGACAGGGGATGAACACTGAAGCTTTCTTT
once | TRBJ2-5 | TRBV7-9 | TRBD2 | CASSFGTSGETQYF | TGTGCCAGCAGCTTTGGGACTAGCGGAGAGACCCAGTACTTC
. | TRBJ1-1 | TRBV4-1 | . | CASSLLSGAGGVRVAEAFF | TGCGCCAGCAGCCTACTGAGCGGCGCGGGGGGTGTTCGCGTGGCTGAAGCTTTCTTT
. | TRBJ1-6 | TRBV6-1 | . | CASSEDFSSYNSPLHF | TGTGCCAGCAGTGAGGACTTCAGCTCCTATAATTCACCCCTCCACTTT
. | TRBJ2-1 | TRBV5-1 | TRBD2 | CASSLVSGIYNEQFF | TGCGCCAGCAGCTTAGTTAGCGGGATTTACAATGAGCAGTTCTTC
. | TRBJ2-3 | TRBV4-1 | TRBD2 | CASSLREGAGVTTDTQYF | TGCGCCAGCAGCCTAAGAGAGGGAGCGGGGGTTACCACAGATACGCAGTATTTT
. | TRBJ1-5 | TRBV10-2 | . | CASSATGGSQHF | TGCGCCAGCAGTGCCACGGGGGGTTCCCAGCATTTT
few | TRBJ1-2 | TRBV2 | . | CASSDEGVRGYGYTF | TGTGCCAGCAGTGATGAGGGGGTTAGGGGCTATGGCTACACCTTC
few | TRBJ1-1 | TRBV5-1 | . | CASSLEASRGTEAFF | TGCGCCAGCAGCTTGGAAGCTTCCCGCGGCACTGAAGCTTTCTTT
. | TRBJ2-1 | TRBV5-1 | TRBD1 | CASSLEGQGRNEQFF | TGCGCCAGCAGCTTGGAGGGACAGGGTCGTAATGAGCAGTTCTTC
. | TRBJ1-2 | TRBV28 | . | CASTLSGDGYTF | TGTGCCAGCACCCTCAGCGGGGACGGCTACACCTTC
. | TRBJ2-7 | TRBV5-6 | TRBD1 | CASFGQGTYEQYF | TGTGCCAGCTTTGGACAGGGGACCTACGAGCAGTACTTC
. | TRBJ1-1 | TRBV12-5 | TRBD1 | CASGLYWTGNTEAFF | TGTGCTAGTGGTTTGTATTGGACAGGGAACACTGAAGCTTTCTTT
. | TRBJ2-7 | TRBV7-9 | TRBD2 | CASSASGNPIPTRGYF | TGTGCCAGCAGCGCCAGCGGGAATCCAATCCCCACCCGTGGGTACTTC
. | TRBJ1-1 | TRBV7-8 | . | CASRRSGGGNTEAFF | TGTGCCAGCAGAAGAAGCGGGGGAGGGAACACTGAAGCTTTCTTT
. | TRBJ2-3 | TRBV27 | TRBD2 | CASSLSAGAIDTQYF | TGTGCCAGCAGTTTATCGGCGGGAGCGATAGATACGCAGTATTTT
few | TRBJ2-1 | TRBV5-1 | . | CASGWGRETNEQFF | TGCGCCAGCGGCTGGGGGCGGGAGACCAATGAGCAGTTCTTC
. | TRBJ2-2 | TRBV27 | . | CASSLSIRSSGGELFF | TGTGCCAGCAGTTTATCGATTCGGAGTTCTGGAGGGGAGCTGTTTTTT
. | TRBJ2-5 | TRBV2 | . | CASAGGRDSEETQYF | TGTGCCAGCGCCGGGGGTCGGGACAGTGAAGAGACCCAGTACTTC
few | TRBJ1-2 | TRBV6-6 | TRBD1 | CAIQRTGDYYGYTF | TGTGCCATTCAACGGACAGGGGACTACTATGGCTACACCTTC
. | TRBJ1-1 | TRBV19 | . | CASSSYSRFTEAFF | TGTGCCAGTAGTTCTTACAGCCGATTCACTGAAGCTTTCTTT
. | TRBJ2-2 | TRBV5-1 | TRBD1 | CASSTQGAEITGELFF | TGCGCCAGCTCCACGCAGGGGGCGGAAATCACCGGGGAGCTGTTTTTT
. | TRBJ2-7 | TRBV5-6 | TRBD1 | CASSLPGTDSYEQYF | TGTGCCAGCAGCTTACCCGGGACAGACTCCTACGAGCAGTACTTC
once | TRBJ2-7 | TRBV30 | . | CAWSVSGPYEQYF | TGTGCCTGGAGTGTCAGCGGCCCCTACGAGCAGTACTTC
. | TRBJ1-3 | TRBV9 | TRBD1 | CASSRTGGATRRNTIYF | TGTGCCAGCTCGAGGACAGGGGGCGCAACGCGGAGAAACACCATATATTTT
. | TRBJ2-2 | TRBV5-4 | . | CASSYRQAGGELFF | TGTGCCAGCAGCTACAGACAGGCGGGCGGGGAGCTGTTTTTT
. | TRBJ1-2 | TRBV11-3 | . | CASTLRTADGYTF | TGTGCCAGCACCCTAAGGACTGCGGATGGCTACACCTTC
once | TRBJ1-2 | TRBV10-3 | . | CAITPWEGEGGYTF | TGTGCCATCACCCCCTGGGAGGGCGAGGGTGGCTACACCTTC
. | TRBJ1-1 | TRBV5-1 | TRBD1 | CASSPDGTANTEAFF | TGCGCCAGCAGCCCCGACGGGACAGCGAACACTGAAGCTTTCTTT
. | TRBJ2-1 | TRBV7-9 | TRBD2 | CASSLGRLAGKYNEQFF | TGTGCCAGCAGCTTAGGGCGACTAGCGGGGAAATACAATGAGCAGTTCTTC
. | TRBJ1-6 | TRBV6-5 | . | CASSSSGYQGSPLHF | TGTGCCAGCAGTTCCTCCGGTTACCAGGGTTCACCCCTCCACTTT
. | TRBJ2-4 | TRBV6-1 | . | CASSERNPADIQYF | TGTGCCAGCAGTGAAAGGAACCCTGCGGACATTCAGTACTTC
. | TRBJ2-7 | TRBV5-1 | . | CASSLGGTAYEQYF | TGCGCCAGCAGCTTGGGCGGGACGGCCTACGAGCAGTACTTC
. | TRBJ1-1 | TRBV10-2 | TRBD1 | CASRHTGTGGRSTEAFF | TGCGCCAGCAGGCATACCGGGACAGGGGGCCGTAGCACTGAAGCTTTCTTT